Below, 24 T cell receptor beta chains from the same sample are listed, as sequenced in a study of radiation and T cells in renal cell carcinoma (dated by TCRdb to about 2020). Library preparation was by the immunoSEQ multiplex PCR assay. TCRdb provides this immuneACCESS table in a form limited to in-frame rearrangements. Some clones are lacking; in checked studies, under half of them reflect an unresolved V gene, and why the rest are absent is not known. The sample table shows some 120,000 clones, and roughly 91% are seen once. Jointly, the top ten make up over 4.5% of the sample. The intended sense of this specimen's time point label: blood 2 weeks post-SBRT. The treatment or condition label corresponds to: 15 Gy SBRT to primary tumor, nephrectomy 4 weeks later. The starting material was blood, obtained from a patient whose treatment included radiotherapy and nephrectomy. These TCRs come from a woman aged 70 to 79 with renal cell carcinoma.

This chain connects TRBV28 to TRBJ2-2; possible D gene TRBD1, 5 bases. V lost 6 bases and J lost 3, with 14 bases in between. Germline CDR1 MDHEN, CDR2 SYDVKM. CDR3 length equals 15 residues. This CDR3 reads CASSREWADTGELFF. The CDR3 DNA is TGTGCCAGCAGCAGGGAATGGGCGGACACCGGGGAGCTGTTTTTT.

CDR3 nucleotides: TGTGCCAGCAGCCCCGCCCTTACGAACACCGGGGAGCTGTTTTTT. Residues: CASSPALTNTGELFF. The chain carries TRBV7-2 and TRBJ2-2; D ambiguous. This CDR3 comprises 15 residues. Deletions cut 5 bases from V and 0 bases from J, with 10 bases between. Germline CDR1 SGHTA, CDR2 FQGNSA.

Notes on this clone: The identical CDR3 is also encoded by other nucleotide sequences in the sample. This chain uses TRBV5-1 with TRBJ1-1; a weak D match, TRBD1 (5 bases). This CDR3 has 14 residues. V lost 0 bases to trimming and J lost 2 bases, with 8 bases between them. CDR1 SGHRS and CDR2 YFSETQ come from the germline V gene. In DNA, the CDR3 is TGCGCCAGCAGCTTGGCTGGGGGAAACACTGAAGCTTTCTTT. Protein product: CASSLAGGNTEAFF.

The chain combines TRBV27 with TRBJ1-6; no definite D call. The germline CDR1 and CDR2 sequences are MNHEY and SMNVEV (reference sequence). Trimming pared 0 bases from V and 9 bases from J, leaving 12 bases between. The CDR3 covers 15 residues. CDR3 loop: CASSLSGPIGSPLHF. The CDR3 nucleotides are TGTGCCAGCAGTTTATCGGGCCCCATTGGTTCACCCCTCCACTTT.

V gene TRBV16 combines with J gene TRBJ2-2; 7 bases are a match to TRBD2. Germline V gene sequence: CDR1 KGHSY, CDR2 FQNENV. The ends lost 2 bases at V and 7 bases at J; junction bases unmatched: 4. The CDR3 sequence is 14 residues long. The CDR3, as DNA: TGTGCCAGCAGCCAAGTGGCGGGAGACGGGGAGCTGTTTTTT. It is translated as CASSQVAGDGELFF.

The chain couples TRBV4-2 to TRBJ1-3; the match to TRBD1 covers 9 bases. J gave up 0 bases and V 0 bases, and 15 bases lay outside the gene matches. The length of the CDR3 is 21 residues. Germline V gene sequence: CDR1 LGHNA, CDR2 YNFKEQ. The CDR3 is CASSQERIGQGRLSSGNTIYF. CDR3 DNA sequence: TGTGCCAGCAGCCAAGAAAGGATTGGACAGGGGAGGCTGAGCTCTGGAAACACCATATATTTT.

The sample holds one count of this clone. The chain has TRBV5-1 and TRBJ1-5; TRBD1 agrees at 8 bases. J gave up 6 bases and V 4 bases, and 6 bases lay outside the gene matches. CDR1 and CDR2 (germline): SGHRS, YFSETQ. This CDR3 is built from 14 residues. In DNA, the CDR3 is TGCGCCAGCAGCCCCGACAGGGGTGGTCAGCCCCAGCATTTT. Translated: CASSPDRGGQPQHF.

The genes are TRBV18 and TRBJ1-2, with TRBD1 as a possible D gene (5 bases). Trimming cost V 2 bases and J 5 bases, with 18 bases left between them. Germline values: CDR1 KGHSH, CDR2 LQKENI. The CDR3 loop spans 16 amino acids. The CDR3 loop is CASSPFGAGTEYGYTF. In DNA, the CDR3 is TGTGCCAGCTCACCATTTGGCGCCGGGACGGAGTATGGCTACACCTTC.

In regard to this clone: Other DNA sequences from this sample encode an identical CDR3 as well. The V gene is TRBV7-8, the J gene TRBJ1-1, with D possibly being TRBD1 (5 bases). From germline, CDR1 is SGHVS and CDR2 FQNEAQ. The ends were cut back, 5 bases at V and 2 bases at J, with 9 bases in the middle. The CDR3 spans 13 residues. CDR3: CASSRGGNTEAFF. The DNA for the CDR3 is TGTGCCAGCAGCCGCGGGGGAAACACTGAAGCTTTCTTT.

CDR3 amino acids: CASSMDRRGTGELFF. CDR3 sequence (DNA): TGTGCCAGCAGCATGGACAGGAGGGGGACCGGGGAGCTGTTTTTT. The rearrangement uses TRBV5-4 and TRBJ2-2; D is possibly TRBD1 (7 bases). The CDR3 is 15 residues long. CDR1 and CDR2 (germline): SGHNT, YYREEE (reference sequence). The germline V and J ends were trimmed by 4 bases and 5 bases, with 15 bases remaining between them.

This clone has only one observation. CDR3 loop: CASSEARTGESNQPQHF. The CDR3 nucleotides are TGTGCCAGCAGTGAAGCGAGGACAGGGGAGAGCAATCAGCCCCAGCATTTT. The chain carries TRBV2 and TRBJ1-5, with 9 bases lining up with TRBD1. The CDR3 has 17 residues. Germline V gene lookup returns CDR1 SNHLY and CDR2 FYNNEI. V was pared by 0 bases and J by 1 base, with 4 bases of the junction left unmatched.

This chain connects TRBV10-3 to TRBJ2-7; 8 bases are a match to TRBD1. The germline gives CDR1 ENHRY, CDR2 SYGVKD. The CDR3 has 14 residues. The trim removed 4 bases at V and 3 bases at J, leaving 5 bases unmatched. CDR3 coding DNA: TGTGCCATCAGTGGGTCAGGGGGCGGCTACGAGCAGTACTTC. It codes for CAISGSGGGYEQYF.

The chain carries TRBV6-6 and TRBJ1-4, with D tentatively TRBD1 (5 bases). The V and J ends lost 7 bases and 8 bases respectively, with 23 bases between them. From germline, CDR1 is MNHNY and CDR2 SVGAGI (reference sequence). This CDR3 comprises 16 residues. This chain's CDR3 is CASKSSIRGLGEKLFF. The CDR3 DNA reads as TGTGCCAGCAAATCGTCGATCCGGGGCCTGGGGGAAAAACTGTTTTTT.

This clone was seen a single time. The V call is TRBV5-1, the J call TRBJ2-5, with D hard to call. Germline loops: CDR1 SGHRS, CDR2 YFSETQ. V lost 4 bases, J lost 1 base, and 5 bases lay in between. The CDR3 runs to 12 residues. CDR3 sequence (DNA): TGCGCCAGCAGCCGGCCCCAAGAGACCCAGTACTTC. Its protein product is CASSRPQETQYF.

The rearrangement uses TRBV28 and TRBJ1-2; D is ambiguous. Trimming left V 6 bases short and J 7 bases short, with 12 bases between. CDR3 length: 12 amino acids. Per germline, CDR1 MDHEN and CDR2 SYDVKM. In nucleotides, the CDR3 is TGTGCCAGCAGCCCCTCGGGGTTTGGCTACACCTTC. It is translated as CASSPSGFGYTF.

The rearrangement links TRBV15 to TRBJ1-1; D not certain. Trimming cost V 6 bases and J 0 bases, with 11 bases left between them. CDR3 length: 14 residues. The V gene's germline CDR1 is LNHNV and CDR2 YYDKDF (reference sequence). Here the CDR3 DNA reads TGTGCCACCAGAATAGACCTGGTGAACACTGAAGCTTTCTTT. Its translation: CATRIDLVNTEAFF.

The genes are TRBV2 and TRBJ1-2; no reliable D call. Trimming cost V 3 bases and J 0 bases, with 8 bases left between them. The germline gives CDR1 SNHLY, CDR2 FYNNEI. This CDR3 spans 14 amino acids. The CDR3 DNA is TGTGCCAGCAGTGAGAGTCGTCCTAACTATGGCTACACCTTC. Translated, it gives CASSESRPNYGYTF.

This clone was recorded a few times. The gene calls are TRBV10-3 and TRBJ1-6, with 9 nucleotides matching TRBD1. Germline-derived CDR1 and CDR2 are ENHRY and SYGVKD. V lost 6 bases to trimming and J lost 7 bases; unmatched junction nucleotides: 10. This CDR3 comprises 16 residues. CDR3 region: CAIRRGTGPENSPLHF. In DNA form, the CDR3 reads TGTGCCATCAGGCGGGGGACAGGGCCGGAGAATTCACCCCTCCACTTT.

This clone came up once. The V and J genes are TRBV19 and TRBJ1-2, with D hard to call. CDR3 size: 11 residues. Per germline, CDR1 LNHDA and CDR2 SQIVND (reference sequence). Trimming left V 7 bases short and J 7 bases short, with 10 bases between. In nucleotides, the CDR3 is TGTGCCAGTATGAAGGAGGGTGGCTACACCTTC. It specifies CASMKEGGYTF.

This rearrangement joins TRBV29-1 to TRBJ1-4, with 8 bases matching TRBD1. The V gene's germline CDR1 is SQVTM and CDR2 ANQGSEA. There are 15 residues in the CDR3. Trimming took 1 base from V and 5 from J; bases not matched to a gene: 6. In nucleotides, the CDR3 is TGCAGCGTTGAAGCCCCGACAGGGGCAAATGAAAAACTGTTTTTT. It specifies CSVEAPTGANEKLFF.

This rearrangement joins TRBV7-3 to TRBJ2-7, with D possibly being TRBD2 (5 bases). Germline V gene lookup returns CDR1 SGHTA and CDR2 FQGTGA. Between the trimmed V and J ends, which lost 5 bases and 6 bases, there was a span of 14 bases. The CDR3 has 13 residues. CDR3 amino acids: CASSLQLGSEQYF. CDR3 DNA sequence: TGTGCCAGCAGCCTCCAACTAGGTTCCGAGCAGTACTTC.

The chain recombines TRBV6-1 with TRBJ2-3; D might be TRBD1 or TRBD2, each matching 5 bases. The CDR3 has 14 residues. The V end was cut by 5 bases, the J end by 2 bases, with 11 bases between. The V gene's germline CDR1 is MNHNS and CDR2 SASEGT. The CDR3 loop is CASSRDGYTDTQYF. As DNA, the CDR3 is TGTGCCAGCAGTAGGGACGGATACACAGATACGCAGTATTTT.

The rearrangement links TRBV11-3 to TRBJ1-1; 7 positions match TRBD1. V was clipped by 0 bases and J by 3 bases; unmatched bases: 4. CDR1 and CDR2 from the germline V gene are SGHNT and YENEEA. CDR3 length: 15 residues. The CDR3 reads CASSLDPRGDTEAFF. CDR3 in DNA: TGTGCCAGCAGCTTAGATCCCAGGGGGGACACTGAAGCTTTCTTT.

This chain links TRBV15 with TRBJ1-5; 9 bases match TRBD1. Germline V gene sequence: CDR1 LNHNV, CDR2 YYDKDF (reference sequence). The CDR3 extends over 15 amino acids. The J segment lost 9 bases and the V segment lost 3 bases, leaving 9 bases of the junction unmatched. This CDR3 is CATSRAGTGTGPQHF. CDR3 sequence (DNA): TGTGCCACCAGCAGGGCCGGGACAGGGACCGGGCCCCAGCATTTT.